The rows below give T cell receptor beta chains drawn from one sample of a study of vaccination and CD4 T cells after COVID-19. TCRdb re-called the PCR reads through MiXCR, storing one row per CDR3 protein. In the table there are about 21,000 distinct CDR3 sequences, 45% to 50% of which are singletons. Their cognate antigens are unknown. Sequencing was done on a sample of CD4+ T cells from blood, cultured in vitro. The receptors originated from a human donor who had recovered from COVID-19. CDR3s include the opening cysteine and the closing phenylalanine or tryptophan. The order of the fields is V gene, CDR3 protein.

v_gene: TRBV10-3
CDR3aa: CAISEQPLSTDTQYF

v_gene: TRBV20-1
CDR3aa: CSARDLGQGYNEQFF

v_gene: TRBV20-1
CDR3aa: CSAGGTVDNSPLHF

v_gene: TRBV2
CDR3aa: CASSERGGRETQYF

v_gene: TRBV7-2
CDR3aa: CASSPERERNIQYF

v_gene: TRBV20-1
CDR3aa: CSATGTNGETQYF

v_gene: TRBV6-5
CDR3aa: CASSFPTAIAYEQYF

v_gene: TRBV24-1
CDR3aa: CATSDLLLAGGTDTQYF

v_gene: TRBV30
CDR3aa: CALTGSSETQYF

v_gene: TRBV6-1
CDR3aa: CASSELGVAGYTF

v_gene: TRBV7-3
CDR3aa: CASSETGGEGGYTF

v_gene: TRBV2
CDR3aa: CASRLSGQGNYGYTF

v_gene: TRBV20-1
CDR3aa: CSSRPPGQGQRFF

v_gene: TRBV2
CDR3aa: CASRRTSGNTGELFF

v_gene: TRBV12-3/TRBV12-4
CDR3aa: CASRSSGRLKEQYF

v_gene: TRBV12-3/TRBV12-4
CDR3aa: CASRTGIDYGYTF

v_gene: TRBV11-2
CDR3aa: CASRVTANTEAFF

v_gene: TRBV20-1
CDR3aa: CSAKPTGGWNIQYF

v_gene: TRBV6-1
CDR3aa: CANSHRQGETQYF

v_gene: TRBV5-1
CDR3aa: CASSPWGTGGQEIQYF

v_gene: TRBV5-1
CDR3aa: CASSFVPSLEQYF

v_gene: TRBV29-1
CDR3aa: CSVEGNYGYTF

v_gene: TRBV20-1
CDR3aa: CSVQTVAGNSPLHF

v_gene: TRBV20-1
CDR3aa: CSAFPLIAGGPYNEQFF

v_gene: TRBV7-9
CDR3aa: CASSPRKETQYF

v_gene: TRBV7-9
CDR3aa: CASSLRGGGSYNEQFF

v_gene: TRBV19
CDR3aa: CASGDRGSNQPQHF

v_gene: TRBV7-8
CDR3aa: CASSLGGMAWGYTF

v_gene: TRBV19
CDR3aa: CASSMTGDHNSPLHF

v_gene: TRBV12-3/TRBV12-4
CDR3aa: CASSFGISNTEAFF

v_gene: TRBV6-1
CDR3aa: CASSLEVGDRHGQWEQFF

v_gene: TRBV6-5
CDR3aa: CASSYGQGRGYTF

v_gene: TRBV20-1
CDR3aa: CSARDRTPDQPQHF

v_gene: TRBV28
CDR3aa: CASSLARTDLNYGYTF

v_gene: TRBV20-1
CDR3aa: CSARVLTSGAGTDTQYF

v_gene: TRBV25-1
CDR3aa: CASSEPVGENQPQHF

v_gene: TRBV6-5
CDR3aa: CASSSQLVQFF

v_gene: TRBV5-1
CDR3aa: CASTNQTSMYLCASSPPPGNGYTF

v_gene: TRBV19
CDR3aa: CASSIVGGTANTGELFF

v_gene: TRBV20-1
CDR3aa: CSARDNGGGYTF

v_gene: TRBV27
CDR3aa: CASSFSQGARGYTF

v_gene: TRBV9
CDR3aa: CASSVRASTDTQYF

v_gene: TRBV6-1
CDR3aa: CASSSAPGLAETYEQYF

v_gene: TRBV5-4
CDR3aa: CASSPIPAAASGINEQFF